The entry that follows covers one T cell receptor (beta chain) sequence. Its target antigen remains unknown. No base quality values were provided; no much bigger clone lies one nucleotide off. The data stem from a study of response to subunit inactivated influenza vaccine listed by TCRdb under 2018. With regard to the full study: Deep quantitative T cell receptor repertoire profiling was used in the study to track responses to a trivalent subunit inactivated influenza vaccine. Beyond this particular receptor, the publication reports: The authors proposed that each seasonal influenza vaccination may bring in only a limited number of new T cells.

Library prep was done by RT-PCR. This sample was sequenced with an Illumina HiSeq 2500. TCRdb reworked the public reads: Q25 trimming with fastp, MiXCR clone assembly, productive beta chains retained. Under each unique CDR3 protein, matching rows form one entry showing the most common genes and DNA. The sample has around 520,000 distinct CDR3 sequences on record, about 12% of them singletons. The ten largest make up around 9.6% of the sample. The material sequenced was PBMCs from blood, taken on the day of vaccination. The receptor was isolated from a man aged 45-60 years who received an inactivated influenza vaccine. Donor details come from another sample of the same person, matched by shared clones.

The CDR3 in this case is CSASKGTGGPGSYEQYF. The DNA sequence reads TGCAGTGCTAGCAAGGGGACAGGGGGCCCTGGATCCTACGAGCAGTACTTC. The rearranged segments are TRBV20-1 and TRBJ2-7, with 12 bases in between that match TRBD1. The CDR3 measures 17 amino acids from cysteine to phenylalanine. The sequence is cut down to CDR3 DNA, 51 bases in frame from base 1. The germline V gene encodes CDR1 DFQATT and CDR2 SNEGSKA (reference sequence). V is trimmed back by 3 bases and J by 1 base, and the junction contains 10 bases that no gene match accounts for.